This T cell receptor beta chain appears in the sequencing data of a study of early T cells in non-severe SARS-CoV-2 infection. Study information: Sequencing targeted bulk RNA from unsorted whole blood, leaving chains unpaired. Study results and caveats: Comparison of clonotypes with VDJdb favored anti-spike CD8 responses while missing private and CD4 specificities.

For this clonotype: Its antigen remains unidentified.

The ends lost 6 bases at V and 2 bases at J; junction bases unmatched: 6. The CDR3 consists of 15 residues. The TCR library protocol attached unique molecular identifiers to the individual cDNA molecules. TCRdb passed the 5' RACE reads through MiXCR, listing each CDR3 protein once. The sample includes 30,000 to 45,000 distinct CDR3 sequences, around 6.1% seen only once; the top ten take about a quarter. This TCR was sampled from an adult who was a healthcare worker with PCR-confirmed SARS-CoV-2 infection or an uninfected control (not recorded which). The chain links TRBV12-3 or TRBV12-4 to TRBJ2-3, with 9 bases fitting TRBD2. The sample comprised whole blood. The CDR3 DNA sequence: TGTGCCAGCAGCGTCAGCGGGGGGTTCACAGATACGCAGTATTTT. Translation: CASSVSGGFTDTQYF.